Listed below are T cell receptor beta chains from one sample, sequenced in a study of blood T cell repertoires in COVID-19. The table came from immunoSEQ multiplex PCR; TCRdb's copy has only in-frame clones and leaves some out. This table has 60,000 to 95,000 clones, roughly 87% appearing once. The source material was peripheral blood. These receptors were collected from a woman between 50 and 59 years old with acute or convalescent COVID-19. Each CDR3 is given with its conserved first and last residue. Fields, in order: clone size, V gene, CDR3 length, J gene, D gene, CDR3 DNA, CDR3 protein. A D gene is named only where the DNA matches it firmly. Expanded clones are given a class, and other clones once, few, many or no size at all.

.	TRBV2	13	TRBJ1-5	.	TGTGCCAGCGGTTGGGCAGGGAATCAGCCCCAGCATTTT	CASGWAGNQPQHF
.	TRBV2	14	TRBJ2-1	TRBD1	TGTGCCAGCAGCAAAGGACAGGGGAACAATGAGCAGTTCTTC	CASSKGQGNNEQFF
.	TRBV5-4	16	TRBJ1-4	TRBD1	TGTGCCAGCAGCTCCCAACTCACAGGGGCGACTGAAAAACTGTTTTTT	CASSSQLTGATEKLFF
.	TRBV3-1/TRBV3-2	16	TRBJ1-1	.	TGTGCCAGCAGCCAAGGGGTGCGCGGGCGAGGCACTGAAGCTTTCTTT	CASSQGVRGRGTEAFF
.	TRBV20-1	11	TRBJ2-7	.	TGCAGTGCTAGGAACAGCTACGAGCAGTACTTC	CSARNSYEQYF
.	TRBV19	13	TRBJ1-2	TRBD1	TGTGCCAGTAGTGGCCAAACCGTGGGACAGATCCACTTC	CASSGQTVGQIHF
.	TRBV6-5	14	TRBJ1-1	.	TGTGCCAGCATATCAGGACATACGAACACTGAAGCTTTCTTT	CASISGHTNTEAFF
.	TRBV5-1	15	TRBJ1-3	.	TGCGCCAGCAGCCCCACAGGGAACTCTGGAAACACCATATATTTT	CASSPTGNSGNTIYF
.	TRBV3-1/TRBV3-2	17	TRBJ2-1	.	TGTGCCAGCAGACTTAAAACAACAGGGAGATCCTACAATGAGCAGTTCTTC	CASRLKTTGRSYNEQFF
.	TRBV18	12	TRBJ1-1	TRBD1	TGTGCCAGCGGAACAGGGGGCACTGAAGCTTTCTTT	CASGTGGTEAFF
.	TRBV9	15	TRBJ2-7	.	TGTGCCAGCAGCGTAGATCCGGGAGTCACCTACGAGCAGTACTTC	CASSVDPGVTYEQYF
.	TRBV5-4	16	TRBJ2-7	.	TGTGCCAGCAGCGGCGGCGGGGGCTACCCCTCCTACGAGCAGTACTTC	CASSGGGGYPSYEQYF
.	TRBV30	13	TRBJ1-1	TRBD1	TGTGCCTGGAGTGTGACAGGGTACACTGAAGCTTTCTTT	CAWSVTGYTEAFF
.	TRBV9	11	TRBJ2-1	.	TGTGCCAGCAGCGGCCGGGAGGAGCAGTTCTTC	CASSGREEQFF
.	TRBV28	16	TRBJ1-4	TRBD1	TGTGCCAGCAGTTCTCGACAGGGGGCAACTAATGAAAAACTGTTTTTT	CASSSRQGATNEKLFF
few	TRBV7-6	17	TRBJ1-3	.	TGTGCCAGCAGCTCTGTCCCGGGAGGGGGCTCTGGAAACACCATATATTTT	CASSSVPGGGSGNTIYF
once	TRBV19	12	TRBJ2-1	.	TGTGCCAGTAGTATAGGAGCATTCGAGCAGTTCTTC	CASSIGAFEQFF
.	TRBV9	15	TRBJ2-4	.	TGTGCCAGCAGCGTCAGGGGATCGGCCAAAAACATTCAGTACTTC	CASSVRGSAKNIQYF
.	TRBV7-2	13	TRBJ1-5	.	TGTGCCAGCAGCGCCGACAGGAATCAGCCCCAGCATTTT	CASSADRNQPQHF
.	TRBV18	11	TRBJ2-3	.	TGTGCCAGCTCACCATCGGATACGCAGTATTTT	CASSPSDTQYF
once	TRBV4-1	14	TRBJ1-5	TRBD1	TGCGCCAGCAGCCCGGGACAGTACAATCAGCCCCAGCATTTT	CASSPGQYNQPQHF
.	TRBV7-2	15	TRBJ1-1	.	TGTGCCAGCAGCTTCGGTCAGGGTGCGAACACTGAAGCTTTCTTT	CASSFGQGANTEAFF
.	TRBV5-5	15	TRBJ2-1	.	TGTGCCAGCAGCTTGTCCGGAGCCTCCTACAATGAGCAGTTCTTC	CASSLSGASYNEQFF
.	TRBV6-6	16	TRBJ1-5	.	TGTGCCAGCAGTTACAGCGGGGTTGGGCAGAATCAGCCCCAGCATTTT	CASSYSGVGQNQPQHF
.	TRBV5-1	16	TRBJ2-7	.	TGCGCCAGCAGCTTGGGCGGGACAGCCAGCTCCTACGAGCAGTACTTC	CASSLGGTASSYEQYF
.	TRBV5-1	11	TRBJ2-1	.	TGCGCCAGCAGCTTGGGGCCCCTTAAGTTCTTC	CASSLGPLKFF
.	TRBV19	15	TRBJ2-1	TRBD2	TGTGCCAGTAGTATATCGAGCGGGGCCTACAATGAGCAGTTCTTC	CASSISSGAYNEQFF
.	TRBV3-1/TRBV3-2	14	TRBJ1-3	.	TGTGCCAGCAGCGCGGGTCTGGGTCGAAACACCATATATTTT	CASSAGLGRNTIYF
.	TRBV2	13	TRBJ2-3	TRBD1	TGTGCCAGCACCGGGACAGGTTTTGATACGCAGTATTTT	CASTGTGFDTQYF
.	TRBV20-1	18	TRBJ2-1	TRBD2	TGCAGTGCTAGTGAGGGGACTAGCGGGAGGTATCCCTACAATGAGCAGTTCTTC	CSASEGTSGRYPYNEQFF
once	TRBV7-2	14	TRBJ1-5	.	TGTGCCAGCAGCTTAGACAGGGTCAATCAGCCCCAGCATTTT	CASSLDRVNQPQHF
.	TRBV7-2	10	TRBJ1-2	.	TGTGCCACCGGAGACTATGGCTACACCTTC	CATGDYGYTF
few	TRBV30	14	TRBJ1-1	TRBD1	TGTGCCTGGAGTGGAGGGAACAGGGGCACTGAAGCTTTCTTT	CAWSGGNRGTEAFF
.	TRBV27	14	TRBJ1-5	.	TGTGCCAGCAGTCGGACTGGAGGCCGTCAGCCCCAGCATTTT	CASSRTGGRQPQHF
.	TRBV6-1	16	TRBJ1-2	TRBD1	TGTGCCAGCAGTGGGAAACCGGGACAGGGGGCGGGCGGCTACACCTTC	CASSGKPGQGAGGYTF
.	TRBV5-8	15	TRBJ1-5	TRBD1	TGTGCCAGCAGCTTGGGGAAAAGACAGGGCCAGCCCCAGCATTTT	CASSLGKRQGQPQHF
few	TRBV6-2/TRBV6-3	13	TRBJ2-7	.	TGTGCCAGCAGTTCAGGGATCTCCTACGAGCAGTACTTC	CASSSGISYEQYF
.	TRBV5-5	14	TRBJ2-2	.	TGTGCCAGCAGCCAAACACAGGGTCCCGGGGAGCTGTTTTTT	CASSQTQGPGELFF
.	TRBV12-3/TRBV12-4	12	TRBJ2-1	.	TGTGCCAGCAGTTTAGGGGGGCTTGAGCAGTTCTTC	CASSLGGLEQFF
.	TRBV11-1	13	TRBJ1-1	.	TGTGCCAGCAGCTTAGAAAGGGGCCCTGAAGCTTTCTTT	CASSLERGPEAFF
.	TRBV6-5	13	TRBJ1-1	.	TGTGCCAGCAGTTACTCCGGGACAATTGAAGCTTTCTTT	CASSYSGTIEAFF
.	TRBV9	15	TRBJ2-3	.	TGTGCCAGCAGCGCTCAGGCAGGGTCGGTAGATACGCAGTATTTT	CASSAQAGSVDTQYF
.	TRBV29-1	13	TRBJ1-6	TRBD1	TGCAGCGTTGAGGACAGGGGTAATTCACCCCTCCACTTT	CSVEDRGNSPLHF
.	TRBV11-2	15	TRBJ1-2	.	TGTGCCAGCAGCTTAGAGCCGGGGACTAACTATGGCTACACCTTC	CASSLEPGTNYGYTF
.	TRBV18	15	TRBJ1-1	.	TGTGCCAGCTCACCAAGTCCCAGTTTGAACACTGAAGCTTTCTTT	CASSPSPSLNTEAFF
.	TRBV2	14	TRBJ2-2	TRBD2	TGTGCCAGCAAGCGGGACCTAAACACCGGGGAGCTGTTTTTT	CASKRDLNTGELFF
.	TRBV2	15	TRBJ2-1	.	TGTGCCAGCAGTGGGGTCGGAGCTACCTACAATGAGCAGTTCTTC	CASSGVGATYNEQFF
few	TRBV5-5	19	TRBJ2-3	TRBD2	TGTGCCAGCAGCGACCTTACTAGCGGGAGGGATCTGTGGACAGATACGCAGTATTTT	CASSDLTSGRDLWTDTQYF